This T cell receptor (beta chain) was observed in a study of preoperative IRX-2 immunotherapy in early breast cancer. This CDR3 contains 13 residues. Trimming cost V 4 bases and J 2 bases, with 9 bases left between them. Germline V CDR1 and CDR2: MNHGY, SAAAGT. Profiling relied on immunoSEQ multiplex PCR, and the TCRdb table lists in-frame clones only, not all of them. Of tens of thousands of clones listed, around four fifths are singletons. Stated treatment: preoperative locoregional IRX-2 cytokine immunotherapy. Samples came from a phase Ib trial of preoperative locoregional IRX-2 cytokine immunotherapy.

The source is a human donor with breast cancer. The chain combines TRBV6-8 with TRBJ2-7; D is uncertain. This sample comprised lymph node tissue, obtained after IRX-2 immunotherapy. The CDR3 bases are TGTGCCAGCAGTTCTCCCTCTACCTACGAGCAGTACTTC. This encodes CASSSPSTYEQYF.